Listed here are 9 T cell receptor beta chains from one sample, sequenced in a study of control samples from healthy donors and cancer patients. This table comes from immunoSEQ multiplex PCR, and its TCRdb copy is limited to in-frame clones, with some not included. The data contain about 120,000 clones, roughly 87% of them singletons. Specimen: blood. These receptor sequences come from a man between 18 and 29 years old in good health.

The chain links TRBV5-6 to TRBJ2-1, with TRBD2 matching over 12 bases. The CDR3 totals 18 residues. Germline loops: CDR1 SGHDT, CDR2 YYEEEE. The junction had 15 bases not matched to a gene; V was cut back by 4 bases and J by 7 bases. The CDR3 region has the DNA TGTGCCAGCAGCCCTACCCCTACTAGCGGGAGGAGTACGAATGAGCAGTTCTTC. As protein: CASSPTPTSGRSTNEQFF.

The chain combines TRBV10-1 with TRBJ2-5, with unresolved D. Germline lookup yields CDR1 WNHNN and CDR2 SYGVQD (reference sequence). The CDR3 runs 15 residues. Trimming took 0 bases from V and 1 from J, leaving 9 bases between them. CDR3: CASSESGPGQETQYF. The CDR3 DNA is TGCGCCAGCAGTGAGTCGGGTCCCGGCCAAGAGACCCAGTACTTC.

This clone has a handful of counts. The DNA of the CDR3 is TGTGCCAGCAGCCCCGGAGGGACAGGGTTTTACGAGCAGTACTTC. As protein: CASSPGGTGFYEQYF. The gene calls are TRBV9 and TRBJ2-7, with 9 bases identical to TRBD1. The CDR3 spans 15 residues. V lost 4 bases to trimming and J lost 4 bases; unmatched junction nucleotides: 9. Per germline, CDR1 SGDLS and CDR2 YYNGEE.

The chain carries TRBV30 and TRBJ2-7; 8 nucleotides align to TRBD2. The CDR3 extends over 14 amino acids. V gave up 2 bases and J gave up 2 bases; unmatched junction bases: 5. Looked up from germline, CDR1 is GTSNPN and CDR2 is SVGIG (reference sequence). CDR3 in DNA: TGTGCCTGGAGTATAGCGGGACTAACCTACGAGCAGTACTTC. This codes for CAWSIAGLTYEQYF.

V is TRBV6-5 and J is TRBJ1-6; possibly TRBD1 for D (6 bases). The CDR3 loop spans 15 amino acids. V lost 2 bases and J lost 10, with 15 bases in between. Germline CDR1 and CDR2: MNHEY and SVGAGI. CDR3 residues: CASSYGRGPGSPLHF. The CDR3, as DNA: TGTGCCAGCAGTTACGGTCGGGGGCCGGGGTCACCCCTCCACTTT.

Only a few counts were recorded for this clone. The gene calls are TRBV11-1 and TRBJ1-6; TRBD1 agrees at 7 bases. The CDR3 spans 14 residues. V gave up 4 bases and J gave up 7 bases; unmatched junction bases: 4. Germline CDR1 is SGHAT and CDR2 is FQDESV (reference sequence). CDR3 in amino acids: CASSSGGRNSPLHF. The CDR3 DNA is TGTGCCAGCAGCTCAGGGGGACGAAATTCACCCCTCCACTTT.

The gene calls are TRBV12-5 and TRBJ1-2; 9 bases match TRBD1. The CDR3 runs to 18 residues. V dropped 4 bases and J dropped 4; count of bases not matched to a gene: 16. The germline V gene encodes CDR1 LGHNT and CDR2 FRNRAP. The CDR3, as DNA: TGTGCTAGTGGTTACCGTCCCGGGACAGGGAGTATTCTCTATGGCTACACCTTC. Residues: CASGYRPGTGSILYGYTF.

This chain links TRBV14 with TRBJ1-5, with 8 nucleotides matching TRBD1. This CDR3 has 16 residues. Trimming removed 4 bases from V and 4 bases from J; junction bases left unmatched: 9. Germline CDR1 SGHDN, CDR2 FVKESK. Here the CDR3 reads CASSPAGQGLNQPQHF. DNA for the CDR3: TGTGCCAGCAGCCCAGCTGGACAGGGCCTTAATCAGCCCCAGCATTTT.

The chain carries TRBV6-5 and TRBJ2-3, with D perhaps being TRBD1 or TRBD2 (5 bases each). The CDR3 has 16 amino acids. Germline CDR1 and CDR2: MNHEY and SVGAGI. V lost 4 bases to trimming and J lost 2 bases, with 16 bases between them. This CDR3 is CASSLLDTRNTDTQYF. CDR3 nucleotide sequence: TGTGCCAGCAGTTTATTGGACACTAGGAACACAGATACGCAGTATTTT.